The 23 T cell receptor beta chains reported below all come from one sample, sequenced in a study of blood T cell repertoires in COVID-19. Repertoires were generated with immunoSEQ multiplex PCR, while TCRdb's copy carries only in-frame clones and drops some. The table includes over 250,000 clones, 85% detected once. Sequenced material: peripheral blood. The receptors were gathered from a man aged 45-60 years with active or convalescent COVID-19.

V gene TRBV7-3 combines with J gene TRBJ2-7; D is perhaps TRBD1 (5 bases). V lost 6 bases and J 3 bases, leaving 15 bases between the germline ends. The CDR3 extends over 14 amino acids. CDR1 SGHTA and CDR2 FQGTGA come from the germline V gene. The CDR3 nucleotides are TGTGCCAGCAGGTACTGGGGCCTGAGCTACGAGCAGTACTTC. Residues: CASRYWGLSYEQYF.

J is TRBJ2-7 and V is TRBV4-3, with 14 bases that match TRBD2. Germline CDR1 LGHNA, CDR2 YSLEER. The trim removed 1 base at V and 7 bases at J, leaving 9 bases unmatched. The CDR3 totals 17 residues. CDR3 DNA sequence: TGCGCCAGCAGCCAAGGAGCCGGGACTAGCGGGAGCGGGGAGCAGTACTTC. It encodes CASSQGAGTSGSGEQYF.

The genes are TRBV28 and TRBJ1-5, with TRBD1 identical over 9 bases. CDR3 length: 16 residues. Losses at the gene ends were 6 bases for V and 2 bases for J; bases not matched to a gene: 8. From germline, CDR1 is MDHEN and CDR2 SYDVKM. As DNA, the CDR3 is TGTGCCAGCAGCCAAAGGCGGACAGGGGGCAATCAGCCCCAGCATTTT. Amino acids: CASSQRRTGGNQPQHF.

This rearrangement joins TRBV30 to TRBJ2-7; 7 bases match TRBD2. V shed 2 bases, J shed 6 bases, and the junction held 4 bases outside the gene matches. The CDR3 spans 12 residues. Germline V gene sequence: CDR1 GTSNPN, CDR2 SVGIG (reference sequence). Written as DNA, the CDR3 is TGTGCCTGGAGTCCGGGGGGTGGCGAGCAGTACTTC. Protein: CAWSPGGGEQYF.

V usage is TRBV19 and J usage is TRBJ1-6; D is ambiguous. CDR3 length equals 15 residues. In germline, CDR1 is LNHDA, CDR2 SQIVND (reference sequence). Trimming shortened V by 5 bases and J by 6 bases, and 14 bases separated the two germline ends. This CDR3 reads CASSFKVAANSPLHF. As DNA, the CDR3 is TGTGCCAGTAGTTTCAAGGTAGCGGCTAATTCACCCCTCCACTTT.

As regards this clone: This CDR3 is also generated by other DNA sequences in the sample. The rearrangement uses TRBV5-1 and TRBJ2-7; 11 bases line up with TRBD2. Per germline, CDR1 SGHRS and CDR2 YFSETQ. The ends lost 3 bases at V and 4 bases at J; junction bases unmatched: 3. This CDR3 contains 14 residues. CDR3 amino acids: CASSSGTSGYEQYF. The DNA for the CDR3 is TGCGCCAGCAGCTCCGGGACTAGCGGATACGAGCAGTACTTC. The full variable domain, completed using reference TRBV5-1 and TRBJ2-7, is KAGVTQTPRYLIKTRGQQVTLSCSPISGHRSVSWYQQTPGQGLQFLFEYFSETQRNKGNFPGRFSGRQFSNSRSEMNVSTLELGDSALYLCASSSGTSGYEQYFGPGTRLTVT.

The J gene is TRBJ1-5, the V gene TRBV11-2; D remains unclear. This CDR3 region has 13 residues. Germline values: CDR1 SGHAT, CDR2 FQNNGV. Trimming took 6 bases from V and 1 from J, leaving 7 bases between them. In DNA, the CDR3 is TGTGCCAGCAGTCCTACGAGCAATCAGCCCCAGCATTTT. This codes for CASSPTSNQPQHF.

The rearrangement links TRBV3-1 (or the pseudogene TRBV3-2) to TRBJ2-7; D gene ambiguous. Germline V gives CDR1 LGHDT, CDR2 YNNKEL (reference sequence). The CDR3 has 12 amino acids. Deletions cut 2 bases from V and 3 bases from J, with 5 bases between. In nucleotides, the CDR3 is TGTGCCAGCAGCCAAAACAACTACGAGCAGTACTTC. Encoded protein: CASSQNNYEQYF.

The chain recombines TRBV28 with TRBJ1-1; D not certain. Looked up from germline, CDR1 is MDHEN and CDR2 is SYDVKM. This CDR3 is 17 amino acids long. V lost 4 bases and J lost 0, with 18 bases in between. The CDR3 sequence is CASSSWPGTAMNTEAFF. The CDR3 nucleotides are TGTGCCAGCAGTTCCTGGCCGGGTACTGCAATGAACACTGAAGCTTTCTTT.

The V and J genes are TRBV3-1 (or the pseudogene TRBV3-2) and TRBJ1-1; TRBD1 matches at 7 bases. CDR1 and CDR2 from the germline V gene are LGHDT and YNNKEL (reference sequence). This CDR3 region has 13 residues. Losses at the gene ends were 6 bases for V and 6 bases for J; bases not matched to a gene: 7. CDR3 sequence reads: CASSLRTGAEAFF. DNA for the CDR3: TGTGCCAGCAGTCTCCGAACAGGGGCTGAAGCTTTCTTT.

The CDR3 loop is CASSLYGSSNEKLFF. CDR3 coding DNA: TGTGCCAGCAGCTTGTATGGCAGTTCTAATGAAAAACTGTTTTTT. The gene calls are TRBV5-6 and TRBJ1-4, with unresolved D. CDR3 length: 15 residues. V lost 1 base and J 3 bases, leaving 10 bases between the germline ends. Germline V gives CDR1 SGHDT, CDR2 YYEEEE. The full variable domain, with the rest looked up from reference TRBV5-6 and TRBJ1-4, is DAGVTQSPTHLIKTRGQQVTLRCSPKSGHDTVSWYQQALGQGPQFIFQYYEEEERQRGNFPDRFSGHQFPNYSSELNVNALLLGDSALYLCASSLYGSSNEKLFFGSGTQLSVL.

This chain connects TRBV10-1 to TRBJ2-4; D gene unclear. Trimming took 0 bases from V and 0 from J, leaving 9 bases between them. This CDR3 region has 16 residues. CDR1 is WNHNN, CDR2 SYGVQD, per germline (reference sequence). CDR3 bases: TGCGCCAGCAGTGAGTCCGGCGGTTTAGCCAAAAACATTCAGTACTTC. This codes for CASSESGGLAKNIQYF.

This clone appeared a single time. The chain has TRBV7-2 and TRBJ1-2; D not resolved. With 0 bases removed from V and 4 bases from J, the gap between germline ends came to 9 bases. This CDR3 contains 14 residues. CDR1 and CDR2 (germline): SGHTA, FQGNSA. The CDR3 region has the DNA TGTGCCAGCAGCTTAGCCGACGGGTTCTATGGCTACACCTTC. Its translation is CASSLADGFYGYTF. Full variable domain (rest looked up from reference TRBV7-2 and TRBJ1-2): GAGVSQSPSNKVTEKGKDVELRCDPISGHTALYWYRQSLGQGLEFLIYFQGNSAPDKSGLPSDRFSAERTGGSVSTLTIQRTQQEDSAVYLCASSLADGFYGYTFGSGTRLTVV.

The rearrangement links TRBV27 to TRBJ1-6; 9 bases align to TRBD1. Trimming cost V 7 bases and J 9 bases; bases outside gene matches: 7. The germline gives CDR1 MNHEY, CDR2 SMNVEV (reference sequence). The CDR3 has 14 residues. The CDR3 DNA reads as TGTGCCAGCAAGCCGGGACAGGGATCTTCACCCCTCCACTTT. Translation: CASKPGQGSSPLHF.

The chain carries TRBV7-8 and TRBJ2-5, with D perhaps TRBD2 (6 bases). CDR3 length: 17 residues. The germline V gene encodes CDR1 SGHVS and CDR2 FQNEAQ. V dropped 5 bases and J dropped 1 base, with 20 bases sitting between them. CDR3 sequence: CASSTPWRDWGQETQYF. The DNA of the CDR3 is TGTGCCAGCAGCACCCCTTGGAGGGATTGGGGCCAAGAGACCCAGTACTTC.

In DNA, the CDR3 is TGTGCCAGCAGCCTGTCAGGGCTGGGGACCTACGAGCAGTACTTC. Encoded protein: CASSLSGLGTYEQYF. The chain recombines TRBV5-5 with TRBJ2-7; a weak D match, TRBD1 (5 bases). Trimming pared 4 bases from V and 2 bases from J, leaving 16 bases between. CDR1 and CDR2 from the germline V gene are SGHKS and YYEKEE (reference sequence). This CDR3 comprises 15 residues.

This clone was detected once. The chain couples TRBV5-1 to TRBJ2-3; 10 bases are shared with TRBD2. CDR1 SGHRS and CDR2 YFSETQ come from the germline V gene. CDR3 length: 18 residues. V lost 0 bases, J lost 0 bases, and 7 bases stayed unmatched. The CDR3 here is CASSLGLAGATSTDTQYF. The CDR3 nucleotides are TGCGCCAGCAGCTTGGGGCTAGCGGGAGCGACTAGCACAGATACGCAGTATTTT.

The chain employs TRBV28 and TRBJ1-4; 9 positions match TRBD1. The CDR3 contains 14 residues. The germline V gene has CDR1 MDHEN and CDR2 SYDVKM. The V gene end was trimmed by 6 bases and the J gene end by 8 bases; junction bases not matched to a gene: 7. The CDR3 reads CASRTGGIREKLFF. Written as DNA, the CDR3 is TGTGCCAGCAGGACAGGGGGGATTAGGGAAAAACTGTTTTTT.

The chain has TRBV29-1 and TRBJ1-2; no reliable D call. The germline V gene encodes CDR1 SQVTM and CDR2 ANQGSEA. V was pared by 3 bases and J by 0 bases, with 20 bases between. The CDR3 has 17 residues. CDR3 sequence (DNA): TGCAGCGTTGATAGCTGGGATAACGGAGGCTCTAACTATGGCTACACCTTC. Translation: CSVDSWDNGGSNYGYTF.

This clone appeared a single time. The gene calls are TRBV6-1 and TRBJ1-5; D is unresolved. The length of the CDR3 is 16 residues. Trimming removed 4 bases at V and 0 bases at J, with 13 bases between. Germline V lookup: CDR1 MNHNS, CDR2 SASEGT. The CDR3 sequence: CASSARTVNSNQPQHF. CDR3 bases: TGTGCCAGCAGTGCGAGGACTGTGAATAGCAATCAGCCCCAGCATTTT.

The chain carries TRBV27 and TRBJ2-1, with D perhaps TRBD2 (5 bases). Germline V CDR1 and CDR2: MNHEY, SMNVEV (reference sequence). The CDR3 contains 15 residues. The V and J ends lost 6 bases and 7 bases respectively, with 19 bases between them. CDR3 bases: TGTGCCAGCAGGTCGGAAGTGGCGGGCTGGAATGAGCAGTTCTTC. This sequence encodes CASRSEVAGWNEQFF.

V is TRBV7-3 and J is TRBJ2-7, with a tentative D call TRBD2 (6 bases). The length of the CDR3 is 14 residues. Trimming cost V 3 bases and J 5 bases, with 14 bases left between them. Germline V CDR1 and CDR2: SGHTA, FQGTGA. CDR3 sequence (DNA): TGTGCCAGCAGCTTCGGAGGGAATTACGACGAGCAGTACTTC. This gives the protein CASSFGGNYDEQYF.

The chain employs TRBV28 and TRBJ1-2, with D possibly matching TRBD1 (5 bases). This CDR3 comprises 14 residues. In germline, CDR1 is MDHEN, CDR2 SYDVKM. The ends were cut back, 6 bases at V and 4 bases at J, with 15 bases in the middle. The CDR3 DNA sequence: TGTGCCAGCAGGCCGATCAGGGCTCCCTATGGCTACACCTTC. It specifies CASRPIRAPYGYTF.